Following are 9 T cell receptor beta chains from one sample sequenced in a study of blood T cell repertoires in COVID-19. Clones were read by immunoSEQ multiplex PCR, and TCRdb kept only the in-frame ones, dropping some. The sample gives 35,000 to 40,000 clones, 88% of which show up once; 12% is in the top ten. The sample comprised peripheral blood. The source is a man aged 60 to 75 with active COVID-19.

The chain uses TRBV28 and TRBJ1-2; D unresolved. Germline lookup yields CDR1 MDHEN and CDR2 SYDVKM. CDR3 length equals 13 residues. Trimming pared 3 bases from V and 8 bases from J, leaving 13 bases between. The CDR3 DNA reads TGTGCCAGCAGTTTCACAGACCTTGGGGGCTACACCTTC. Residues: CASSFTDLGGYTF.

This clone was counted only a few times. The chain uses TRBV18 and TRBJ2-3; perhaps TRBD2 as D (5 bases). V was shortened by 0 bases and J by 1 base, with 14 bases between the two germline ends. Germline V lookup: CDR1 KGHSH, CDR2 LQKENI. This CDR3 has 17 amino acids. The CDR3 spells CASSPPLLEEGTDTQYF. The CDR3 DNA sequence: TGTGCCAGCTCACCACCTCTTCTAGAGGAGGGCACAGATACGCAGTATTTT.

The chain carries TRBV30 and TRBJ1-3, with TRBD1 matching 8 bases. Germline CDR1 reads GTSNPN; CDR2 reads SVGIG (reference sequence). This CDR3 comprises 15 residues. V was clipped by 4 bases and J by 0 bases; unmatched bases: 5. The CDR3 reads CAWNRQGLSGNTIYF. For the CDR3, the DNA is TGTGCCTGGAACCGACAGGGGCTCTCTGGAAACACCATATATTTT.

The rearrangement joins TRBV2 to TRBJ2-2; 13 nucleotides line up with TRBD2. Trimming cost V 6 bases and J 4 bases; bases outside gene matches: 5. CDR1 SNHLY and CDR2 FYNNEI come from the germline V gene. The CDR3 has 16 amino acids. The CDR3 DNA follows: TGTGCCAGCAGCGGAACTAGCGGGAGGGGCACCGGGGAGCTGTTTTTT. Encoded protein: CASSGTSGRGTGELFF.

A word on this clone: A read error may produce the germline difference seen at one junction end. The chain has TRBV7-9 and TRBJ2-2; 10 nucleotides match TRBD2. Germline V lookup: CDR1 SEHNR, CDR2 FQNEAQ (reference sequence). This CDR3 has 15 residues. This chain's CDR3 is CASSLAGGDAGELFF. As DNA, the CDR3 is TGTGCCAGCAGTTTAGCGGGAGGAGACGCCGGGGAGCTGTTTTTT.

V gene TRBV18 combines with J gene TRBJ2-7, with D possibly being TRBD1 (6 bases). CDR1 and CDR2 from the germline V gene are KGHSH and LQKENI. The germline V and J ends were trimmed by 5 bases and 1 base, with 9 bases remaining between them. The CDR3 has 13 residues. The CDR3 loop reads CASSGTQSYEQYF. CDR3 in DNA: TGTGCCAGCTCAGGGACACAGTCCTACGAGCAGTACTTC.

In its sample, this clone was seen once. V usage is TRBV6-5 and J usage is TRBJ2-5; 7 nucleotides agree with TRBD1. This CDR3 has 15 residues. J was trimmed by 5 bases and V by 5 bases; bases with no gene match: 11. Germline CDR1 reads MNHEY; CDR2 reads SVGAGI. In DNA form, the CDR3 reads TGTGCCAGCAGTCGACCCTCCAGGGGGTTGGAGACCCAGTACTTC. Amino acids: CASSRPSRGLETQYF.

The V and J genes are TRBV5-1 and TRBJ2-3, with 8 bases that match TRBD1. CDR1 is SGHRS and CDR2 is YFSETQ in the germline V gene. V lost 0 bases and J lost 3; bases outside the gene matches: 3. CDR3 size: 15 residues. For the CDR3, the DNA is TGCGCCAGCAGCTTGGGACAGGGGAATACAGATACGCAGTATTTT. Residues: CASSLGQGNTDTQYF.

The chain has TRBV11-1 and TRBJ2-2; 7 bases align to TRBD1. Germline CDR1 SGHAT, CDR2 FQDESV (reference sequence). V was clipped by 3 bases and J by 1 base; unmatched bases: 2. The CDR3 covers 15 residues. For the CDR3, the DNA is TGTGCCAGCAGCTTGTACAGGGGGAACACCGGGGAGCTGTTTTTT. Translating gives CASSLYRGNTGELFF.